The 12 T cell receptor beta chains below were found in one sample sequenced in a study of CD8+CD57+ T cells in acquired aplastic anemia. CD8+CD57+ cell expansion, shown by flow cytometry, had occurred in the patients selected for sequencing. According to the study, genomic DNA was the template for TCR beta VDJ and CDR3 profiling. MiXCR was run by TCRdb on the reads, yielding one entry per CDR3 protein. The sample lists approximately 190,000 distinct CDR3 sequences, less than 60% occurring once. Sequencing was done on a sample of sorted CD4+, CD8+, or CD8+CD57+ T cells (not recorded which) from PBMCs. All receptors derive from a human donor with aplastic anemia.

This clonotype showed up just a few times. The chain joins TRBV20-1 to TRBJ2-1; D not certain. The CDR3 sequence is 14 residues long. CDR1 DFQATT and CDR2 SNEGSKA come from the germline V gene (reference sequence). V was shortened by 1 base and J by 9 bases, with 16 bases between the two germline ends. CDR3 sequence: CSARAQRPAIEQFF. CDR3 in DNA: TGCAGTGCTAGAGCTCAGAGGCCCGCGATTGAGCAGTTCTTC.

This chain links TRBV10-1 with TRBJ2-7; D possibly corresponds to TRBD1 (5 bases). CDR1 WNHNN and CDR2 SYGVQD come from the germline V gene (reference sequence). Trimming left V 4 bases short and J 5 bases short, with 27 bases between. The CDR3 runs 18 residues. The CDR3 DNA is TGCGCCAGCAGTGGGGGATCGTTTAGGTTAGGGGCCGGTCACGAGCAGTACTTC. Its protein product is CASSGGSFRLGAGHEQYF.

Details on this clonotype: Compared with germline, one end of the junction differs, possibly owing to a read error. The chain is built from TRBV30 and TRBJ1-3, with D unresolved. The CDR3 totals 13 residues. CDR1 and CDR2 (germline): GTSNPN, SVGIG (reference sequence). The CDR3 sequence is CAWIAGPGNAIYF. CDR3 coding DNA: TGTGCCTGGATAGCTGGGCCAGGAAACGCCATATATTTT.

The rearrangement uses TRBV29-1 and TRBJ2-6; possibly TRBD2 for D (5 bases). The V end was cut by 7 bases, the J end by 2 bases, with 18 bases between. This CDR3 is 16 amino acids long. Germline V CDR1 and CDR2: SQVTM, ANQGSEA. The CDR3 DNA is TGCAGCGCAGTGGTCGGGGTTATGGCTGGGGCCAACGTCCTGACTTTC. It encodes CSAVVGVMAGANVLTF.

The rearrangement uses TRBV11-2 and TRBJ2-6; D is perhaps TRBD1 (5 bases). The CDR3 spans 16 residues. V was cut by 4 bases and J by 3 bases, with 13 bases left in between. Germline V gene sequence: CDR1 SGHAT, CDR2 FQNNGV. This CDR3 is CASSSPRGHGANVLTF. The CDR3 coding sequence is TGTGCCAGCAGCTCCCCAAGGGGTCATGGGGCCAACGTCCTGACTTTC.

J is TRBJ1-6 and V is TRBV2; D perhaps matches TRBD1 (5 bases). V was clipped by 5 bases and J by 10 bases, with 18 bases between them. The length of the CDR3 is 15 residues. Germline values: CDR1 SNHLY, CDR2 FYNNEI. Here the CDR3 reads CASSLTGPTGSPLHF. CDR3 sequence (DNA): TGTGCCAGCAGTTTAACGGGGCCAACGGGGTCACCCCTCCACTTT.

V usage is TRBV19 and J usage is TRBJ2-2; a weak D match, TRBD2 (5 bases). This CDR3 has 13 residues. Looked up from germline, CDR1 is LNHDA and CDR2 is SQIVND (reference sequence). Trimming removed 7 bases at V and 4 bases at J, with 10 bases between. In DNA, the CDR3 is TGTGCCAGTACCTCTCGGGGCACCGGGGAGCTGTTTTTT. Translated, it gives CASTSRGTGELFF. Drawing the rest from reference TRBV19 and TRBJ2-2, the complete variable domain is DGGITQSPKYLFRKEGQNVTLSCEQNLNHDAMYWYRQDPGQGLRLIYYSQIVNDFQKGDIAEGYSVSREKKESFPLTVTSAQKNPTAFYLCASTSRGTGELFFGEGSRLTVL.

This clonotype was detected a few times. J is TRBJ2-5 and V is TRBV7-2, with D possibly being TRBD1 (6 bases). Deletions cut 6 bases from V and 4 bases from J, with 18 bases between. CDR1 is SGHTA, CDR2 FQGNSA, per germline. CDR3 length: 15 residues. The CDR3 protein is CASRPASGVGETQYF. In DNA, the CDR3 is TGTGCCAGCAGACCCGCATCAGGGGTGGGAGAGACCCAGTACTTC. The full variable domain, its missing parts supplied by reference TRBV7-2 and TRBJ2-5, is GAGVSQSPSNKVTEKGKDVELRCDPISGHTALYWYRQSLGQGLEFLIYFQGNSAPDKSGLPSDRFSAERTGGSVSTLTIQRTQQEDSAVYLCASRPASGVGETQYFGPGTRLLVL.

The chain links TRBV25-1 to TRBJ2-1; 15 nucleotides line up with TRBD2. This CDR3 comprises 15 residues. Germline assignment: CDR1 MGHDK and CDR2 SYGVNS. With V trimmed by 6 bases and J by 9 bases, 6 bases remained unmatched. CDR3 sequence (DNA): TGTGCCAGCAGCGGACTAGCGGGGGGGCTAGTTGAGCAGTTCTTC. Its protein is CASSGLAGGLVEQFF.

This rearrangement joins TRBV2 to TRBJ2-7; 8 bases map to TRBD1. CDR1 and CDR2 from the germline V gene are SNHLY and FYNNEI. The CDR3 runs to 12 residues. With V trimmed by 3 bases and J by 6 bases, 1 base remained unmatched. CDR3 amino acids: CASSDTGGEQYF. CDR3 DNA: TGTGCCAGCAGTGACACAGGGGGCGAGCAGTACTTC. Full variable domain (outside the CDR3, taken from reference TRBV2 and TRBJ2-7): EPEVTQTPSHQVTQMGQEVILRCVPISNHLYFYWYRQILGQKVEFLVSFYNNEISEKSEIFDDQFSVERPDGSNFTLKIRSTKLEDSAMYFCASSDTGGEQYFGPGTRLTVT.

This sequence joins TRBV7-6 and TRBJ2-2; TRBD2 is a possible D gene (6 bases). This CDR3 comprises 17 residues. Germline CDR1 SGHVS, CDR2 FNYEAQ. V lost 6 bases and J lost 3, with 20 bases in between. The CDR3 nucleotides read TGTGCCAGCAGTTCTATGCCAAGGGAGGTCGACACCGGGGAGCTGTTTTTT. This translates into CASSSMPREVDTGELFF.

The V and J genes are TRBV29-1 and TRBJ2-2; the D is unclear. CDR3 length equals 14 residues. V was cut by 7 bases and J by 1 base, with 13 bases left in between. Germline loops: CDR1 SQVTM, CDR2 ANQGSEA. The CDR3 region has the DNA TGCAGCGCCCAACCTTTTATGAACACCGGGGAGCTGTTTTTT. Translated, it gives CSAQPFMNTGELFF.